The rows below give T cell receptor beta chains drawn from one sample of a study of blood T cell repertoires in COVID-19. Some clones are missing from TCRdb's copy, which holds only in-frame ones; the method was immunoSEQ multiplex PCR. The sample lists about 370,000 clones; 80% to 90% were seen once. Sequenced material: PBMCs or T cells enriched from blood (not recorded which). These receptors were collected from a man aged 18 to 29 who had recovered from COVID-19. Both conserved end residues are part of each CDR3. Each record gives: clone size, D gene, V gene, J gene, CDR3 protein, CDR3 DNA. A D gene is named only where the DNA matches it firmly. Clone size appears in some rows only: once, few, many, or a class for an expanded clone.

size: NA
D: NA
V: TRBV11-2
J: TRBJ1-2
CDR3: CASSLGGHRYGYTF
DNA: TGTGCCAGCAGCTTAGGGGGACACCGCTATGGCTACACCTTC

size: NA
D: TRBD1
V: TRBV18
J: TRBJ2-5
CDR3: CASSPGGTGQETQYF
DNA: TGTGCCAGCTCACCGGGCGGGACAGGACAAGAGACCCAGTACTTC

size: NA
D: TRBD2
V: TRBV7-2
J: TRBJ2-3
CDR3: CASSPTGGRAHTQYF
DNA: TGTGCCAGCAGCCCCACGGGTGGGAGGGCCCATACGCAGTATTTT

size: NA
D: TRBD2
V: TRBV9
J: TRBJ2-1
CDR3: CASSSGLEQFF
DNA: TGTGCCAGCAGCTCGGGACTAGAGCAGTTCTTC

size: NA
D: TRBD2
V: TRBV19
J: TRBJ2-3
CDR3: CASSSRTSGSTDTQYF
DNA: TGTGCCAGTAGTTCCAGGACTAGCGGAAGCACAGATACGCAGTATTTT

size: NA
D: NA
V: TRBV19
J: TRBJ2-3
CDR3: CASSLAGTDTQYF
DNA: TGTGCCAGTAGTTTAGCGGGCACAGATACGCAGTATTTT

size: NA
D: NA
V: TRBV11-3
J: TRBJ1-6
CDR3: CASSLRADSPLHF
DNA: TGTGCCAGCAGCCTTAGAGCTGATTCACCCCTCCACTTT

size: NA
D: NA
V: TRBV27
J: TRBJ2-7
CDR3: CASSLTNFYEQYF
DNA: TGTGCCAGCAGTTTAACGAACTTCTACGAGCAGTACTTC

size: NA
D: TRBD1
V: TRBV4-1
J: TRBJ2-2
CDR3: CASSQGAERGPTGELFF
DNA: TGCGCCAGCAGCCAAGGGGCGGAAAGGGGGCCCACCGGGGAGCTGTTTTTT

size: NA
D: NA
V: TRBV6-5
J: TRBJ2-1
CDR3: CASSRLVTPQAQFF
DNA: TGTGCCAGCAGTCGACTAGTCACCCCCCAGGCGCAGTTCTTC

size: NA
D: NA
V: TRBV14
J: TRBJ2-3
CDR3: CASSRFIGGGKDTQYF
DNA: TGTGCCAGCAGCCGGTTTATTGGGGGAGGAAAAGATACGCAGTATTTT

size: NA
D: NA
V: TRBV28
J: TRBJ1-4
CDR3: CASSLAPLNEKLFF
DNA: TGTGCCAGCAGTTTAGCGCCCCTTAATGAAAAACTGTTTTTT

size: NA
D: TRBD2
V: TRBV28
J: TRBJ2-7
CDR3: CASSSTVAGGVQYF
DNA: TGTGCCAGCAGTTCGACAGTGGCTGGGGGGGTGCAGTACTTC

size: NA
D: NA
V: TRBV19
J: TRBJ1-4
CDR3: CASSPGGEKLFF
DNA: TGTGCCAGTAGTCCCGGAGGTGAAAAACTGTTTTTT

size: NA
D: NA
V: TRBV5-5
J: TRBJ1-3
CDR3: CASSLRRFEGGSGNTIYF
DNA: TGTGCCAGCAGCTTGAGAAGGTTCGAAGGGGGCTCTGGAAACACCATATATTTT

size: NA
D: TRBD1
V: TRBV4-2
J: TRBJ1-2
CDR3: CASSRGQDWDGYTF
DNA: TGTGCCAGCAGCCGGGGACAGGACTGGGATGGCTACACCTTC

size: few
D: NA
V: TRBV28
J: TRBJ2-3
CDR3: CASSLWGGADADTQYF
DNA: TGTGCCAGCAGTTTATGGGGGGGGGCCGATGCAGATACGCAGTATTTT

size: NA
D: TRBD2
V: TRBV11-2
J: TRBJ2-3
CDR3: CASSLEGTSGGLGYF
DNA: TGTGCCAGCAGCTTAGAAGGGACTAGCGGGGGACTAGGGTATTTT

size: NA
D: TRBD1
V: TRBV12-3/TRBV12-4
J: TRBJ1-5
CDR3: CASSDRGRGPQHF
DNA: TGTGCCAGCAGCGACAGGGGCCGGGGGCCCCAGCATTTT